This record covers a single TCR beta chain. This clone was seen just once. Its specific antigen is unknown. One base away there is no much larger clone; base qualities are not given. Other nucleotide sequences from this sample produce the same CDR3. The source of the sample is a study of cytomegalovirus exposure and HLA in healthy donors (dated by TCRdb to 2016 to 2017). About the investigation overall: In an earlier analysis of 587 of the donors, less than 350 Gb of sequence data and approximately 120 million unique TCR beta sequences from 180 million or so T cells were reported. An early release that covered about 600 HLA-typed donors contained approximately 300 gigabases of sequencing data and 65 million to 100 million unique TCR sequences. Of the roughly 430 genotyped donors, approximately 83% fell in the genetic ancestry cluster associated with self-reported Caucasian donors. The study aimed to test whether signatures of past pathogen exposure could be identified by cataloging public T cell receptors. The study used immunosequencing to profile the T cell repertoires of 666 subjects and linked those repertoires to cytomegalovirus serostatus. A separate validation cohort of about 110 different subjects was used in addition to the 666-subject first cohort. To predict cytomegalovirus infection status, the study combined high-throughput TCR immunosequencing, statistical association of individual TCRs with disease status, and machine learning. A later analysis re-analyzed previously published TCR beta repertoires from approximately 700 donors and added high-resolution HLA genotyping to study TCR occurrence patterns. In the later analysis, no new phenotypic data were used to find candidate immune exposures; instead, reliance was placed on TCR beta sequences and their occurrence across donors. In an earlier analysis of over 550 of the donors, high-throughput TCR beta sequencing was used to judge whether each TCR beta V gene segment behaved as functional or pseudogenic. Donor age, sex, ethnicity and CMV serostatus were collected together with the repertoire data. Genome-wide SNP genotypes for about three fifths of the roughly 700 donors were used in a later genetic analysis, which treated that subset as a discovery cohort. Every repertoire in the discovery cohort had been generated on one and the same sequencing platform. Class I and class II HLA loci were covered by the typing at four-digit resolution. The number of donors typed differed by locus, with roughly 629-640 for A, B, C, DRB1 and DQB1, roughly 550 for DQA1, 606 for DPA1, and about 450 for DPB1. Because of strong linkage in the cohort, 4 to 6 DR-DQ haplotypes were treated as single units for association and clustering. Across 398 genotyped donors of the cohort, an average of 235,054 unique TCR beta nucleotide sequences per donor were sequenced, and approximately 17% of those sequences were non-productive.

Receptor libraries were prepared by the immunoSEQ multiplex PCR assay. For the multiplex PCR, a mixture combining 60 forward primers for TCR Vbeta segments and 13 reverse primers for TCR Jbeta segments was used. Amplification of the CDR3 region of rearranged TCR beta genes was performed with a multiplex PCR assay on genomic DNA. Amplified TCR beta libraries were sequenced as 87-base-pair reads on the Illumina HiSeq System. Under the source paper's analysis protocol: Across the roughly 640 repertoires, a later analysis counted 60 million to 90 million unique TCR beta chains, 9.5 million to 13 million of which were shared by at least two donors. To remove PCR and sequencing errors, raw reads were error-corrected and collapsed into unique sequences using a nearest-neighbor algorithm that merged closely related sequences. CDR3 sequences were aligned to IMGT reference sequences to assign V, D and J gene segments. For a sequence to be retained, a match of at least six nucleotides to both a V gene segment and a J gene segment was required. Rearrangements were called productive when the CDR3 lacked stop codons and stayed in frame with V and J; all others were non-productive. CDR3 was defined by IMGT convention, running from the second conserved V-encoded cysteine to the conserved J-encoded phenylalanine. The earlier analysis of 500 to 650 of the donors excluded any sequence lacking an unambiguous match to a single V gene segment. An earlier analysis of fewer than 750 of the donors classified V segments as functional when productive rearrangements were above 56.7% and as segregating when the standard deviation between donors was above 5%. To diagnose cytomegalovirus status from the catalog of TCR beta chain sequences, a statistical classification framework was built. In a later analysis, V and J genes were assigned by comparing TCR nucleotide sequences against IMGT/GENE-DB human TR gene sequences. The TCRdist pipeline was used in a later analysis to assign CDR3 sequences and most-parsimonious VDJ recombination scenarios. In a later analysis, every TCR beta chain was defined by the combination of its CDR3 amino acid sequence and its V-gene family, and reads without a unique V-gene family were dropped. To address suspected cross-contamination and a sequencing artifact, a later analysis removed approximately 590 highly shared, low-generation-probability nucleotide sequences. In a later analysis, a clonal expansion index for each public chain was calculated from normalized within-repertoire ranks of inferred template counts. In a later analysis, generation probabilities were computed with a VDJ recombination model fitted to out-of-frame rearrangements, and the resulting probabilities were checked against IGoR. A later analysis scored TCR-TCR, TCR-HLA and TCR-CMV co-occurrence with hypergeometric tests, applying a repertoire-size bias correction to TCR pairs. In a later analysis, false discovery rates were estimated by permuting HLA or CMV assignments 20 times. In a later analysis, co-occurring TCRs were grouped using DBSCAN, and TCRdist sequence similarity was added for clustering within HLA-allele-positive subsets. Repertoires with fewer than 30,000 or more than 120,000 public chains, plus five repertoires with anomalous nucleotide sharing, were excluded from co-occurrence clustering. In its TCRdb copy, this immuneACCESS table keeps in-frame sequences only and misses some clones. Where compared with another copy, unresolved V genes explain less than half of these, and the others have no known cause. That table supplies the V and J calls and clone size; D and trimming were determined from the DNA. A total of about 170,000 clones appear in this sample, about four fifths of them only once. The top ten clonotypes cover 6.5% to 8.5% of the sample.

Beyond this particular receptor, the publication reports: A few of the identified cytomegalovirus-associated TCR beta chains were confirmed in vitro to be specific for cytomegalovirus antigens. Specific HLA alleles were associated with 15,000 to 20,000 TCR beta sequences at a false discovery rate of 0.05 in a later analysis. A later analysis found that TCR association rates varied across HLA loci, with DRB1 alleles showing the most associated TCRs and HLA-C alleles the fewest. Correlated functional status among segregating V segments might be attributable to linkage disequilibrium, but an unknown experimental factor could not be ruled out. Because counts were too low, roughly 18 rarely observed V segments, including chromosome 9 orphons, were left out of the earlier analysis of 587 of the donors. Several of the top co-occurrence clusters appeared to be linked to parvovirus B19, influenza, CMV and Epstein-Barr virus, according to a later analysis. The classifier was reported to diagnose cytomegalovirus status with high specificity and sensitivity in both the original and validation cohorts. When HLA alleles, especially DR and DQ, strongly co-occurred, TCR associations were difficult to assign to individual alleles. The only immune exposure information available for the cohort was CMV serostatus. A further reported finding was that TCR beta sequences accurately predicted the HLA-A and HLA-B alleles for most subjects in the first cohort. Because some donors lacked HLA typing at each locus, the association tests relied only on the typed subset. Across donors, most TCR sequences were observed very rarely, whereas some public TCRs were present in many individuals. In a later analysis, HLA-associated TCR beta chains were found to be more clonally expanded and to have lower generation probabilities than equally common non-associated chains. In a later genetic analysis, a missense DCLRE1C variant was associated with V-gene and J-gene trimming of TCR beta chains, and the association was replicated in an independent cohort. A later analysis found that most CMV-associated TCR beta chains appeared HLA-restricted, with HLA associations seemingly driven largely by CMV exposure. A cluster of highly shared sequence variants was judged likely to represent a technical artifact of the sequencing pipeline. Some IMGT-functional V segments, including TRBV6-2 and TRBV6-3, could not be distinguished by the 87-base-pair reads and were therefore excluded. An earlier analysis of approximately 500 of the donors showed that most TCR beta V segments appeared in productive rearrangements either about 87% or about 30% of the time, which broadly matched IMGT annotations. The study listed around 160 TCR beta chains as associated with cytomegalovirus. The authors suggested that the approach could potentially be extended to other disease states and immunological phenotypes. The cohort was sequenced for TCR beta chains only, and without alpha or paired-chain data the features that could be detected were limited. In a later genetic analysis, fewer N-insertions in productive TCRs were reported among donors in an Asian-associated ancestry cluster than the roughly 700-donor mean. Roughly uniform sequencing depth across donors was assumed in presence/absence analyses, although this assumption may not hold.

The CDR3 runs 15 amino acids, cysteine and phenylalanine included. The CDR3 DNA has 45 bases and is translated from base 1. CDR1 MNHEY and CDR2 SMNVEV are derived from the germline V gene (reference sequence). V is pared back by 5 bases and J by 4 bases, with 18 bases lying between the germline termini. The cohort comprised 550 to 700 healthy bone marrow donors. Cohort members were all nominally healthy when sampled, although unrecorded immune exposures were likely present. The donor tested CMV seropositive and was one of the 289 seropositive cohort members. A peripheral blood sample was provided by each donor, and peripheral blood mononuclear cells were used for TCR beta sequencing. Genomic DNA was extracted from the blood cell samples with the Qiagen DNeasy Blood Extraction Kit.

This TCR was recovered from a man younger than 40 in good health and CMV-seropositive. This sequence uses TRBV27 and TRBJ2-7; the D gene is perhaps TRBD2, on 6 matching bases. What was sequenced was PBMCs. The DNA sequence is given as TGTGCCAGCAGTCCCCGCGGGACCCTAGCGTACGAGCAGTACTTC. Its protein reads: CASSPRGTLAYEQYF.